This T cell receptor beta chain was recorded in a study of patients and donors after allogeneic stem cell transplantation. This CDR3 is built from 13 residues. Per the germline V gene, CDR1 is SGHTA and CDR2 is FQGNSA. The V and J ends lost 1 base and 5 bases respectively, with 6 bases between them. This clonotype has a handful of counts. MiXCR, applied by TCRdb to the RT-PCR reads, yields one record per CDR3 protein. The table lists hundreds of thousands of distinct CDR3 sequences, around 14% of them singletons. Sequences were obtained from blood, either unsorted or a sorted T cell fraction (not recorded which). The TCR was taken from a human donor who was either an allogeneic HSCT recipient or a stem cell or donor lymphocyte infusion donor (not recorded which). It is not recorded whose cells these are; they may come from a transplant donor. The chain employs TRBV7-2 and TRBJ2-4, with D tentatively TRBD1 (6 bases). CDR3: CASSLDRENIQYF. The CDR3 DNA sequence: TGTGCCAGCAGCTTAGACAGGGAAAACATTCAGTACTTC.